The rows below give T cell receptor beta chains drawn from one sample of a study of human T cells and chemical hapten exposure. A single record per CDR3 protein comes from TCRdb applying MiXCR to the RACE reads. Seen here are fewer than 130,000 distinct CDR3 sequences, approximately 9.9% observed once, and the top ten hold under 4.5%. The sample in question was whole blood, obtained in connection with sensitization to the hapten diphenylcyclopropenone (DPC). These receptors all stem from a woman aged 40 to 49 with alopecia areata. Some clones in this sample may be carry-over from other donors' samples. Both conserved end residues are part of each CDR3. The order of the fields is V gene, J gene, D gene, clone size, CDR3 protein, CDR3 DNA. D genes are given only for firm matches. Clone size appears in some rows only: once, few, many, or a class for an expanded clone.

>TRBV7-7|TRBJ2-2|TRBD2|.
CASSATTSGRNTGELFF
TGTGCCAGCAGCGCTACGACTAGCGGGAGGAACACCGGGGAGCTGTTTTTT
>TRBV15|TRBJ1-1|.|many
CATSRGGDTEAFF
TGTGCCACCAGCAGGGGAGGGGACACTGAAGCTTTCTTT
>TRBV3-1|TRBJ1-6|TRBD1|many
CASSRTGGNSPLHF
TGTGCCAGCAGCCGGACAGGGGGGAATTCACCCCTCCACTTT
>TRBV6-2/TRBV6-3|TRBJ2-2|.|once
CASSYWASSTGGLFF
TGTGCCAGCAGTTACTGGGCTAGCAGCACCGGGGGGCTGTTTTTT
>TRBV20-1|TRBJ1-2|.|many
CSALQGVWGYTF
TGCAGTGCACTGCAGGGAGTGTGGGGCTACACCTTC
>TRBV7-2|TRBJ2-7|.|few
CASSLQKFYEQYF
TGTGCCAGCAGCTTGCAGAAATTCTACGAGCAGTACTTC
>TRBV20-1|TRBJ2-4|TRBD2|many
CSARLAGVFSPGDKNIQYF
TGCAGTGCTAGACTGGCGGGAGTATTTTCGCCCGGCGACAAAAACATTCAGTACTTC
>TRBV7-2|TRBJ2-7|.|.
CASSLSPGGYEQYF
TGTGCCAGCAGCTTAAGCCCCGGGGGCTACGAGCAGTACTTC
>TRBV6-5|TRBJ1-1|.|few
CASRPQGIQGIAEAFF
TGTGCCAGCAGGCCCCAGGGGATTCAGGGAATCGCTGAAGCTTTCTTT
>TRBV2|TRBJ2-7|TRBD1|.
CASSGTGGQYF
TGTGCCAGCAGTGGGACAGGTGGGCAGTACTTC
>TRBV4-1|TRBJ2-1|TRBD1|.
CASSQVRDRAYNEQFF
TGCGCCAGCAGCCAAGTACGGGACAGGGCTTACAATGAGCAGTTCTTC
>TRBV21-1|TRBJ2-3|.|.
CASSIYTDTQYF
TGTGCCAGCAGCATATACACAGATACGCAGTATTTT
>TRBV7-2|TRBJ2-1|TRBD2|many
CASSPPRGSGARQFF
TGTGCCAGCAGCCCTCCGAGAGGGAGCGGGGCGAGGCAGTTCTTC
>TRBV5-1|TRBJ2-7|TRBD2|few
CASSLGLAGPLSSYEQYF
TGCGCCAGCAGCTTGGGACTAGCGGGGCCTTTAAGCTCCTACGAGCAGTACTTC
>TRBV27|TRBJ2-1|.|many
CASSRGAETAYNEQFF
TGTGCCAGCAGCCGAGGGGCGGAGACGGCCTACAATGAGCAGTTCTTC
>TRBV12-5|TRBJ1-1|.|many
CASGLSTPEASFF
TGTGCTAGTGGTTTGTCCACCCCCGAGGCGTCCTTCTTT
>TRBV7-8|TRBJ1-2|.|many
CASSLAPTNYGYTF
TGTGCCAGCAGCTTAGCGCCGACTAACTATGGCTACACCTTC
>TRBV11-2|TRBJ1-1|.|many
CASSLGGVGTEAFF
TGTGCCAGCAGCTTAGGGGGGGTAGGAACTGAAGCTTTCTTT
>TRBV7-2|TRBJ2-7|.|.
CASSLDTAQSYEQYF
TGTGCCAGCAGCTTAGATACGGCACAGTCTTACGAGCAGTACTTC
>TRBV28|TRBJ1-1|.|few
CASSFVGDEAFF
TGTGCCAGCAGTTTTGTCGGGGATGAAGCTTTCTTT
>TRBV20-1|TRBJ1-6|.|many
CSAGGLGGYNSPLHF
TGCAGTGCTGGAGGGCTAGGGGGGTATAATTCACCCCTCCACTTT
>TRBV7-8|TRBJ1-6|TRBD1|few
CASSPGQRNSPLHF
TGTGCCAGCAGCCCGGGACAGAGGAATTCACCCCTCCACTTT
>TRBV6-6|TRBJ1-1|TRBD1|many
CASVVPGQGVTEAFF
TGTGCCAGCGTAGTACCGGGACAGGGGGTCACTGAAGCTTTCTTT
>TRBV3-1|TRBJ2-4|.|many
CASSHETGRTKNIQYF
TGTGCCAGCAGCCACGAGACAGGGAGGACCAAAAACATTCAGTACTTC
>TRBV6-5|TRBJ2-1|TRBD1|few
CASSGTGKSSYNEQFF
TGTGCCAGCAGTGGGACAGGAAAGAGCTCCTACAATGAGCAGTTCTTC
>TRBV30|TRBJ2-3|TRBD1|many
CAWSLKGQGASTDTQYF
TGTGCCTGGAGTCTAAAGGGACAGGGGGCTAGCACAGATACGCAGTATTTT
>TRBV12-3/TRBV12-4|TRBJ2-5|.|few
CASGSETQYF
TGTGCCAGCGGATCAGAGACCCAGTACTTC
>TRBV7-2|TRBJ2-5|TRBD1|many
CASSAGTGATEETQYF
TGTGCCAGCAGCGCCGGGACAGGGGCGACAGAAGAGACCCAGTACTTC